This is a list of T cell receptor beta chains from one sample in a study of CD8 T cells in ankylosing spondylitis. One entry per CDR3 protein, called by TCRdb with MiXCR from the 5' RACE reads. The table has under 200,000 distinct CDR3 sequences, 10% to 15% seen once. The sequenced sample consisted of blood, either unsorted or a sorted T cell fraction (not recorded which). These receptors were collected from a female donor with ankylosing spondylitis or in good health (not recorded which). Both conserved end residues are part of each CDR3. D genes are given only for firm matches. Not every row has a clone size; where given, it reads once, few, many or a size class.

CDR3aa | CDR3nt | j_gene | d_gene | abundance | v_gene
CATRQVYGYTF | TGTGCCACCAGACAGGTCTATGGCTACACCTTC | TRBJ1-2 | . | many | TRBV24-1
CASSFREINQPQHF | TGTGCCAGCAGCTTTCGTGAAATCAATCAGCCCCAGCATTTT | TRBJ1-5 | . | few | TRBV7-8
CAWSSSAGAGEQYF | TGTGCCTGGAGTAGCTCAGCGGGAGCGGGCGAGCAGTACTTC | TRBJ2-7 | TRBD2 | few | TRBV30
CASSLNPRDTYGYTF | TGTGCCAGCAGCTTAAATCCCAGGGATACCTATGGCTACACCTTC | TRBJ1-2 | . | many | TRBV13
CSASGLAGSTDTQYF | TGCAGTGCTAGTGGTTTAGCGGGGAGCACAGATACGCAGTATTTT | TRBJ2-3 | TRBD2 | many | TRBV20-1
CASSPQGAETQYF | TGTGCCAGCAGTCCACAGGGGGCCGAGACCCAGTACTTC | TRBJ2-5 | TRBD1 | many | TRBV28
CASSWTGGATYEQYF | TGTGCCAGCAGCTGGACAGGGGGCGCGACCTACGAGCAGTACTTC | TRBJ2-7 | TRBD1 | many | TRBV7-2
CSVLMNTGELFF | TGCAGCGTTTTGATGAACACCGGGGAGCTGTTTTTT | TRBJ2-2 | . | . | TRBV29-1
CASSPSPGANEQYF | TGTGCCAGCAGCCCCTCACCGGGAGCGAACGAGCAGTACTTC | TRBJ2-7 | . | . | TRBV7-7
CSARDLRALTYEQYF | TGCAGTGCTAGAGATCTCCGGGCCCTAACCTACGAGCAGTACTTC | TRBJ2-7 | . | many | TRBV20-1